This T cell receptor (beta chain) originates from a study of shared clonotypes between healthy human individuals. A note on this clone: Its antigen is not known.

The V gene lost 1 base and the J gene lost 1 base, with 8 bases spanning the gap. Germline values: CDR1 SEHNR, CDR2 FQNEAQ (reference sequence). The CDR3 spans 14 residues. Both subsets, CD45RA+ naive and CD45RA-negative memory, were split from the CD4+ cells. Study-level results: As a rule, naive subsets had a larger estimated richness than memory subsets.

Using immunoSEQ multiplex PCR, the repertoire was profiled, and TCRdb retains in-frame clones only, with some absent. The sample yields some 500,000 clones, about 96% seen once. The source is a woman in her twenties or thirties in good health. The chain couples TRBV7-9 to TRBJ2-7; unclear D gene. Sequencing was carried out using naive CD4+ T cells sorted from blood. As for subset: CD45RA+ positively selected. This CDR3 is CASSLGGPSYEQYF. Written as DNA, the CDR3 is TGTGCCAGCAGCTTAGGCGGCCCTTCCTACGAGCAGTACTTC.